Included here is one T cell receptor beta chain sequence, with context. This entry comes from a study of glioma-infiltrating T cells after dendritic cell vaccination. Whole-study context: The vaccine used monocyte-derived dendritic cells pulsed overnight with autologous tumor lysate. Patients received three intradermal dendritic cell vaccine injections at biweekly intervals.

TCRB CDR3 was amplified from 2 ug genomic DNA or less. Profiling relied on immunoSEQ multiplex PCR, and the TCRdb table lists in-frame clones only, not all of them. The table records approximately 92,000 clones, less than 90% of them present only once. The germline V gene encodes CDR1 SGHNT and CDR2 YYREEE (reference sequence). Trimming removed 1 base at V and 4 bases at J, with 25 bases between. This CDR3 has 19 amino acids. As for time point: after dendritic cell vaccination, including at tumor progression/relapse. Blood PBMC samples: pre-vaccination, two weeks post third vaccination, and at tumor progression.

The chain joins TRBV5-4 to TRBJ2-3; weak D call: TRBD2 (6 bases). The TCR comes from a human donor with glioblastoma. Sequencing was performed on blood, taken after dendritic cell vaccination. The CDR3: CASSLRFYTAGTQADTQYF. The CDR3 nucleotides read TGTGCCAGCAGCTTGCGGTTTTATACGGCGGGAACCCAGGCAGATACGCAGTATTTT. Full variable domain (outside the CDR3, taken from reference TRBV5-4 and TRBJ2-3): ETGVTQSPTHLIKTRGQQVTLRCSSQSGHNTVSWYQQALGQGPQFIFQYYREEENGRGNFPPRFSGLQFPNYSSELNVNALELDDSALYLCASSLRFYTAGTQADTQYFGPGTRLTVL.